A single count supports the clone carrying this T cell receptor beta chain. Its antigen is unidentified. CD45RA-negative memory and CD45RA+ naive subsets were split from the CD4+ cells. The data were obtained in a study of shared clonotypes between healthy human individuals. The germline V and J ends were trimmed by 2 bases and 0 bases, with 11 bases remaining between them. CDR1 SGHRS and CDR2 YFSETQ come from the germline V gene. The length of the CDR3 is 16 residues. TCRdb's copy holds only in-frame clones and misses some; the assay was immunoSEQ multiplex PCR. The repertoire holds about 2.4 million clones, with 93% as singletons. General study points: Clonotype sharing among donors was thought likely to change with sequencing depth. The rarefaction results pointed to incomplete sorted-subset sequencing despite large depth. Estimated richness was generally greater in naive than memory subsets.

The receptor was isolated from a man aged 18 to 29 in good health. Some clones in this sample may be carry-over from other donors' samples. The V call is TRBV5-1, the J call TRBJ2-2; D uncertain. The source material was naive CD4+ T cells from PBMCs. Sample subset: CD45RA+ positively selected. For the CDR3, the DNA is TGCGCCAGCAGCTTTCTATCTGGGTCGAACACCGGGGAGCTGTTTTTT. Amino acid sequence: CASSFLSGSNTGELFF.